A selection of T cell receptor beta chains follows, all from one sample in a study of regulatory T cells in long-lasting Graves disease. TCRdb redid the calling of the multiplex PCR reads with MiXCR, one entry per CDR3 protein. The sample lists 550,000 to 600,000 distinct CDR3 sequences, 15% to 20% occurring once. The same specimen was also included in a second study, on T cells in Graves' hyperthyroidism and ophthalmopathy.

Sample: peripheral blood mononuclear cells (PBMCs), taken at new diagnosis, from a patient treated with antithyroid drugs. The origin of the receptors is a man between 18 and 35 years old with Graves disease. Both conserved end residues are part of each CDR3. A D gene is named only where the DNA matches it firmly. Only some rows state a clone size, as once, few, many or a class for expanded clones.

NA	TRBV5-4	NA	TRBJ1-1	CASSWGVGERTEAFF	TGTGCCAGCAGCTGGGGCGTGGGAGAGAGGACTGAAGCTTTCTTT
NA	TRBV12-3/TRBV12-4	many	TRBJ2-7	CASSPSPPRGYSYEQYF	TGTGCCAGCAGTCCTTCCCCTCCTCGCGGATACTCCTACGAGCAGTACTTC
NA	TRBV5-6	NA	TRBJ1-6	CASSLRDGVSPLHF	TGTGCCAGCAGCCTCCGGGACGGAGTCTCACCCCTCCACTTT
NA	TRBV5-1	few	TRBJ2-3	CASSFGSDTQYF	TGCGCCAGCAGCTTCGGCTCAGATACGCAGTATTTT
TRBD2	TRBV11-2	NA	TRBJ2-3	CASSPSGSRTDTQYF	TGTGCCAGCAGCCCTAGCGGGAGCCGCACAGATACGCAGTATTTT
TRBD2	TRBV5-5	many	TRBJ2-3	CASSRIAGEILDTQYF	TGTGCCAGCAGCCGCATAGCGGGAGAGATCCTAGATACGCAGTATTTT
TRBD1	TRBV9	once	TRBJ1-2	CASSGPPTGDRFYGYTF	TGTGCCAGCAGCGGGCCCCCCACAGGGGACCGATTCTATGGCTACACCTTC
NA	TRBV6-1	many	TRBJ2-7	CASSEARGTEQYF	TGTGCCAGCAGTGAAGCAAGAGGAACCGAGCAGTACTTC
TRBD1	TRBV19	NA	TRBJ2-3	CASSTVLGQGNMDTQYF	TGTGCCAGTAGTACCGTCCTGGGACAGGGGAATATGGATACGCAGTATTTT
NA	TRBV29-1	NA	TRBJ1-1	CSVWRNTEAFF	TGCAGCGTGTGGAGGAACACTGAAGCTTTCTTT
NA	TRBV11-2	many	TRBJ1-1	CASSVTGNTEAFF	TGTGCCAGCAGCGTAACAGGGAACACTGAAGCTTTCTTT
NA	TRBV2	many	TRBJ1-1	CASRDRGGRNTEAFF	TGTGCCAGCCGAGACCGGGGCGGCAGGAACACTGAAGCTTTCTTT
NA	TRBV28	many	TRBJ1-1	CASCGITEAFF	TGTGCCAGCTGCGGGATCACTGAAGCTTTCTTT
NA	TRBV20-1	few	TRBJ2-3	CSASLDGRDTQYF	TGCAGTGCTAGCTTGGACGGTAGGGATACGCAGTATTTT
TRBD1	TRBV4-2	few	TRBJ1-1	CASSQPIGTAKVNTEAFF	TGTGCCAGCAGCCAGCCGATCGGGACAGCAAAGGTGAACACTGAAGCTTTCTTT
NA	TRBV20-1	few	TRBJ2-7	CSAPVPKHFGEQYF	TGCAGTGCTCCCGTTCCGAAGCACTTCGGCGAGCAGTACTTC
TRBD2	TRBV20-1	few	TRBJ2-3	CSAPFRLVAGADTQYF	TGCAGTGCCCCTTTTAGATTGGTAGCGGGAGCAGATACGCAGTATTTT
TRBD1	TRBV2	many	TRBJ2-7	CASRDRGHHEQYF	TGTGCCAGCAGGGACAGGGGGCACCACGAGCAGTACTTC
NA	TRBV20-1	many	TRBJ2-3	CSATGPDTDTQYF	TGCAGTGCTACCGGGCCCGATACAGATACGCAGTATTTT
NA	TRBV28	NA	TRBJ1-4	CASSPDSSNEKLFF	TGTGCCAGCAGCCCGGACAGCAGTAATGAAAAACTGTTTTTT
NA	TRBV29-1	many	TRBJ2-7	CSASGMHLSSYEQYF	TGCAGCGCCTCAGGAATGCACCTGAGCTCCTACGAGCAGTACTTC
NA	TRBV29-1	many	TRBJ1-1	CSVEGGSGTEAFF	TGCAGCGTTGAAGGGGGTTCCGGGACTGAAGCTTTCTTT
NA	TRBV4-1	few	TRBJ1-1	CASSQAYPGRTEAFF	TGCGCCAGCAGCCAAGCTTATCCGGGGCGGACTGAAGCTTTCTTT
NA	TRBV29-1	few	TRBJ1-2	CSVEADYGYTF	TGCAGCGTTGAGGCGGACTATGGCTACACCTTC
TRBD1	TRBV5-1	NA	TRBJ1-1	CASSVSLPSDRGGSGSFNTEAFF	TGTGCCAGCAGCGTATCTCTCCCATCGGACAGGGGAGGTTCGGGCAGCTTTAACACTGAAGCTTTCTTT
NA	TRBV29-1	NA	TRBJ2-7	CSASTQGIRQQCF	TGCAGCGCTTCCACCCAGGGTATCCGACAGCAGTGCTTC
NA	TRBV10-3	many	TRBJ1-2	CAISDGQSPNYGYTF	TGTGCCATCAGTGATGGACAGAGTCCCAACTATGGCTACACCTTC
NA	TRBV20-1	NA	TRBJ2-5	CSARTTIQETQYF	TGCAGTGCTAGAACGACGATCCAAGAGACCCAGTACTTC
NA	TRBV6-1	many	TRBJ1-2	CASKNPSGGYTF	TGTGCCAGCAAGAACCCGTCCGGTGGCTACACCTTC
TRBD1	TRBV6-1	NA	TRBJ1-2	CASSPRTGKSGYGYTF	TGTGCCAGCAGTCCACGGACAGGGAAAAGTGGCTATGGCTACACCTTC
TRBD1	TRBV5-1	NA	TRBJ2-7	CASSLVGTGVSHEQYF	TGCGCCAGCAGCCTTGTCGGGACAGGGGTCTCCCACGAGCAGTACTTC
NA	TRBV20-1	many	TRBJ2-6	CSARMASGANVLTF	TGCAGTGCTAGGATGGCGTCTGGGGCCAACGTCCTGACTTTC
NA	TRBV15	NA	TRBJ1-1	CATSRGSGRNITFF	TGTGCCACCAGCAGAGGGTCAGGGAGGAATATTACTTTCTTT
TRBD2	TRBV13	few	TRBJ2-7	CASSNGLAGGPDYEQYF	TGTGCCAGCAGTAACGGACTAGCGGGAGGGCCCGACTACGAGCAGTACTTC
NA	TRBV12-3/TRBV12-4	many	TRBJ1-1	CASSLSIEAFF	TGTGCCAGCAGTTTAAGCATTGAAGCTTTCTTT
NA	TRBV30	many	TRBJ2-1	CAWSPTNNEQFF	TGTGCCTGGAGTCCCACTAACAATGAGCAGTTCTTC
NA	TRBV5-1	NA	TRBJ1-1	CASSLAGPYTEAFF	TGCGCCAGCAGCTTGGCGGGACCTTACACTGAAGCTTTCTTT
TRBD1	TRBV30	few	TRBJ2-2	CAWRSDRGRFTGELFF	TGTGCCTGGAGGTCTGACAGGGGGCGTTTCACCGGGGAGCTGTTTTTT
NA	TRBV6-5	few	TRBJ1-1	CASSYTETANTEAFF	TGTGCCAGCAGTTATACCGAGACAGCCAACACTGAAGCTTTCTTT
NA	TRBV28	many	TRBJ2-7	CASSSSAQLEQYF	NA
TRBD2	TRBV20-1	few	TRBJ2-7	CSASQTSNYEQYF	TGCAGTGCTAGCCAGACTAGCAACTACGAGCAGTACTTC
NA	TRBV20-1	many	TRBJ2-5	CSARDAQGAETQYF	TGCAGTGCTAGAGATGCACAGGGAGCAGAGACCCAGTACTTC
NA	TRBV6-1	many	TRBJ1-1	CASSEGSNTEAFF	TGTGCCAGCAGTGAAGGGAGTAACACTGAAGCTTTCTTT
NA	TRBV12-3/TRBV12-4	many	TRBJ2-5	CASSFQEVRETQYF	TGTGCCAGCAGTTTTCAGGAGGTCCGGGAGACCCAGTACTTC
NA	TRBV18	many	TRBJ2-7	CASSPPGQAYEQYF	TGTGCCAGCTCACCCCCGGGGCAGGCATACGAGCAGTACTTC
NA	TRBV7-2	many	TRBJ2-5	CASRPGGVQETQYF	TGTGCCAGCAGACCTGGCGGGGTCCAAGAGACCCAGTACTTC
NA	TRBV2	NA	TRBJ1-4	CASRVGLNERLFF	TGTGCCAGCCGCGTGGGGTTAAATGAAAGACTGTTTTTT
NA	TRBV12-5	NA	TRBJ1-1	CASAGGLTEAFF	TGTGCTAGTGCCGGGGGCCTCACTGAAGCTTTCTTT
NA	TRBV27	few	TRBJ2-7	CASSNPGTETYEQYF	TGTGCCAGCAGTAACCCAGGGACGGAAACATACGAGCAGTACTTC
NA	TRBV29-1	NA	TRBJ1-2	CSVPVGGGINGYGYTF	TGCAGCGTTCCGGTTGGCGGGGGCATCAATGGCTATGGCTACACCTTC
TRBD1	TRBV6-1	many	TRBJ1-2	CASRTGQNYGYTF	TGTGCCAGCAGGACAGGGCAAAACTATGGCTACACCTTC
TRBD2	TRBV20-1	few	TRBJ2-2	CSARDGLAGSTGELFF	TGCAGTGCTAGAGATGGACTAGCGGGATCTACCGGGGAGCTGTTTTTT
NA	TRBV7-9	many	TRBJ2-5	CASSMSGRAQETQYF	TGTGCCAGCAGCATGTCGGGACGGGCCCAAGAGACCCAGTACTTC
TRBD1	TRBV20-1	many	TRBJ1-2	CSAPGGADGYTF	TGCAGTGCCCCAGGGGGGGCGGATGGCTACACCTTC
NA	TRBV27	many	TRBJ2-5	CASSLRRGVLQETQYF	TGTGCCAGCAGTTTACGCAGAGGGGTGCTCCAAGAGACCCAGTACTTC
TRBD1	TRBV15	many	TRBJ1-2	CATSGGHGTGNYGYTF	TGTGCCACCAGCGGGGGGCATGGGACAGGGAACTATGGCTACACCTTC
TRBD1	TRBV15	NA	TRBJ2-3	CATSKLVGGRGDTQYF	TGTGCCACCAGCAAACTTGTAGGGGGCCGTGGAGATACGCAGTATTTT
NA	TRBV20-1	many	TRBJ1-1	CSAKTEEAFF	TGCAGTGCTAAGACAGAGGAAGCTTTCTTT
TRBD2	TRBV5-1	many	TRBJ2-1	CASSLTSAFYNEQFF	TGCGCCAGCAGCTTGACTAGCGCCTTTTACAATGAGCAGTTCTTC